A single sample gave rise to the 32 T cell receptor beta chains below, sequenced in a study of blood T cell repertoires in COVID-19. Libraries were prepared by immunoSEQ multiplex PCR; TCRdb keeps only in-frame clonotypes and omits some of them. The sample includes some 250,000 clones, around 81% of them seen just once. The sequencing input was peripheral blood. The receptors shown here come from an older woman with active or convalescent COVID-19.

The gene calls are TRBV27 and TRBJ2-2; 10 bases are shared with TRBD1. CDR3 size: 15 residues. V gave up 6 bases and J gave up 5 bases; unmatched junction bases: 6. Germline CDR1 MNHEY, CDR2 SMNVEV (reference sequence). The CDR3 DNA is TGTGCCAGCAGCCCGGGGACAGGGGTGACCGGGGAGCTGTTTTTT. It is translated as CASSPGTGVTGELFF.

The CDR3 here is CATSRDGRQGGEQYF. The CDR3 region has the DNA TGTGCCACCAGCAGAGATGGGCGACAGGGGGGCGAGCAGTACTTC. This sequence joins TRBV15 and TRBJ2-7, with 9 bases that match TRBD1. The V gene's germline CDR1 is LNHNV and CDR2 YYDKDF (reference sequence). After removal of 0 bases from V and 6 bases from J, the junction contained 6 bases not matched to a gene. The CDR3 covers 15 residues.

V is TRBV5-1 and J is TRBJ2-3; the match to TRBD2 covers 10 bases. The CDR3 is 15 amino acids. With 4 bases clipped from V and 4 bases from J, the junction kept 6 bases outside the gene matches. Germline V gene data show CDR1 as SGHRS and CDR2 as YFSETQ. For the CDR3, the DNA is TGCGCCAGCAGCGAAAGCGGGGGGGCCTCAGATACGCAGTATTTT. It is translated as CASSESGGASDTQYF.

This clone was seen more than once but under ten times. This chain uses TRBV5-4 with TRBJ2-3, with TRBD1 identical over 9 bases. The CDR3 consists of 14 residues. From germline, CDR1 is SGHNT and CDR2 YYREEE (reference sequence). V shed 1 base, J shed 8 bases, and the junction held 5 bases outside the gene matches. The CDR3 reads CASSLTGGAGTQYF. The CDR3 nucleotides read TGTGCCAGCAGCTTGACAGGGGGCGCGGGTACGCAGTATTTT.

The chain couples TRBV4-1 to TRBJ2-1; 11 bases are a match to TRBD2. The V gene's germline CDR1 is MGHRA and CDR2 YSYEKL. The CDR3 sequence is 17 residues long. J was trimmed by 3 bases and V by 0 bases; bases with no gene match: 4. CDR3 protein: CASSQEPSGGFYNEQFF. For the CDR3, the DNA is TGCGCCAGCAGCCAAGAACCTAGCGGGGGGTTCTACAATGAGCAGTTCTTC.

The CDR3 DNA follows: TGTGCCAGCAGCTTAGGTCTAGCGGGGGGGCTACGAGAAGAGACCCAGTACTTC. Translation: CASSLGLAGGLREETQYF. The J gene is TRBJ2-5, the V gene TRBV7-3; 12 nucleotides line up with TRBD2. The CDR3 covers 18 residues. Germline trimming cut 2 bases from V and 3 bases from J; bases unmatched to any gene: 10. Germline values: CDR1 SGHTA, CDR2 FQGTGA.

The sample holds a few counts of this clone. The junction departs from the called germline gene at one end, perhaps through a read error. J is TRBJ2-5 and V is TRBV4-2; a possible D gene is TRBD1 (6 bases). The CDR3 length is 13 residues. Germline V gene lookup returns CDR1 LGHNA and CDR2 YNFKEQ. The CDR3 loop reads CASSQDSGTLLNF. Written as DNA, the CDR3 is TGTGCCAGCAGCCAAGATTCGGGGACACTCCTAAACTTC.

The rearrangement links TRBV7-2 to TRBJ2-3; TRBD2 matches 12 bases. There are 17 residues in the CDR3. Trimming cost V 5 bases and J 2 bases; bases outside gene matches: 8. CDR1 and CDR2 (germline): SGHTA, FQGNSA. The CDR3, as DNA: TGTGCCAGCAGCCCAGGACTAGCGGGGCCCCCCACAGATACGCAGTATTTT. Translating gives CASSPGLAGPPTDTQYF.

The rearrangement uses TRBV19 and TRBJ2-1; 9 bases match TRBD2. CDR1 and CDR2 (germline): LNHDA, SQIVND (reference sequence). The CDR3 spans 21 residues. J gave up 4 bases and V 5 bases, and 24 bases lay outside the gene matches. The DNA of the CDR3 is TGTGCCAGTAGTCCGAAGGAAGGGGGGGTACAACCCCTAGCGGGGTACAATGAGCAGTTCTTC. Protein product: CASSPKEGGVQPLAGYNEQFF.

The chain uses TRBV9 and TRBJ2-5; 11 positions agree with TRBD1. The CDR3 covers 17 residues. Germline CDR1 SGDLS, CDR2 YYNGEE. J was trimmed by 2 bases and V by 0 bases; bases with no gene match: 6. The CDR3 sequence: CASSVGGTGGSQETQYF. The CDR3 bases are TGTGCCAGCAGCGTAGGCGGGACAGGGGGTTCACAAGAGACCCAGTACTTC.

The V and J genes are TRBV28 and TRBJ1-3; a possible D gene is TRBD1 (6 bases). The ends were cut back, 5 bases at V and 0 bases at J, with 14 bases in the middle. From germline, CDR1 is MDHEN and CDR2 SYDVKM. This CDR3 has 16 amino acids. DNA of the CDR3: TGTGCCAGCAGTGCATACAGGGCCGACTCTGGAAACACCATATATTTT. This gives the protein CASSAYRADSGNTIYF.

The J gene is TRBJ1-3, the V gene TRBV7-2; the D gene is possibly TRBD1 (6 bases). CDR1 SGHTA and CDR2 FQGNSA come from the germline V gene. This CDR3 is 18 amino acids long. V lost 1 base to trimming and J lost 0 bases, with 16 bases between them. The CDR3 region is CASSLERVGHPSGNTIYF. The CDR3 DNA is TGTGCCAGCAGCTTAGAAAGGGTGGGACACCCCTCTGGAAACACCATATATTTT. The full variable domain, in which reference TRBV7-2 and TRBJ1-3 provide the parts outside the CDR3, is GAGVSQSPSNKVTEKGKDVELRCDPISGHTALYWYRQSLGQGLEFLIYFQGNSAPDKSGLPSDRFSAERTGGSVSTLTIQRTQQEDSAVYLCASSLERVGHPSGNTIYFGEGSWLTVV.

The rearrangement uses TRBV12-3 or TRBV12-4 and TRBJ1-2; D may be TRBD1 (6 bases). V lost 3 bases and J lost 10, with 15 bases in between. CDR3 length: 13 amino acids. CDR3 sequence: CASSFIQGWDYTF. Here the CDR3 DNA reads TGTGCCAGCAGTTTTATCCAGGGGTGGGACTACACCTTC.

This chain joins TRBV19 and TRBJ1-5, with D tentatively TRBD1 (5 bases). V lost 5 bases, J lost 3 bases, and 23 bases lay in between. Germline loops: CDR1 LNHDA, CDR2 SQIVND (reference sequence). The CDR3 covers 18 residues. CDR3 in DNA: TGTGCCAGTAGTCCGGGGGACGGAGGAAGAATTTACAATCAGCCCCAGCATTTT. Translation gives CASSPGDGGRIYNQPQHF.

The chain recombines TRBV7-9 with TRBJ2-7; maybe TRBD2 (5 bases). Per germline, CDR1 SEHNR and CDR2 FQNEAQ (reference sequence). Trimming left V 2 bases short and J 3 bases short, with 17 bases between. This CDR3 has 16 residues. DNA for the CDR3: TGTGCCAGCAGCTTAATCCTCGGGATGCACCTCTACGAGCAGTACTTC. Its protein product is CASSLILGMHLYEQYF.

V gene TRBV10-2 combines with J gene TRBJ1-1; TRBD1 is a possible D gene (5 bases). This CDR3 has 13 amino acids. The germline CDR1 and CDR2 sequences are WSHSY and SAAADI. V was clipped by 8 bases and J by 0 bases, with 10 bases between them. The CDR3 coding sequence is TGCGCCAGCGGACAACAAGTGAACACTGAAGCTTTCTTT. This codes for CASGQQVNTEAFF.

The V and J genes are TRBV18 and TRBJ2-5; D ambiguous. Germline lookup yields CDR1 KGHSH and CDR2 LQKENI. With 2 bases removed from V and 5 bases from J, the gap between germline ends came to 3 bases. The CDR3 runs 11 residues. CDR3 loop: CASSPAETQYF. For the CDR3, the DNA is TGTGCCAGCTCACCAGCGGAGACCCAGTACTTC.

This clone occurred once. CDR3 protein: CASSQGNTSGTQETQYF. The CDR3 DNA sequence: TGCGCCAGCAGCCAGGGGAACACTAGCGGGACCCAAGAGACCCAGTACTTC. The chain carries TRBV4-1 and TRBJ2-5; 10 bases line up with TRBD2. The V gene end was trimmed by 3 bases and the J gene end by 1 base; junction bases not matched to a gene: 8. This CDR3 spans 17 amino acids. Germline V gives CDR1 MGHRA, CDR2 YSYEKL.

This sequence joins TRBV19 and TRBJ1-3; D is unclear. Germline V lookup: CDR1 LNHDA, CDR2 SQIVND (reference sequence). The CDR3 runs 16 residues. Between the trimmed V and J ends, which lost 4 bases and 0 bases, there was a span of 13 bases. CDR3 DNA: TGTGCCAGTAGTAGTGAGAGGACTTACTCTGGAAACACCATATATTTT. It encodes CASSSERTYSGNTIYF.

The V and J genes are TRBV4-1 and TRBJ2-2; no definite D call. CDR1 and CDR2 from the germline V gene are MGHRA and YSYEKL. This CDR3 has 17 residues. V was cut by 0 bases and J by 4 bases, with 15 bases left in between. CDR3 DNA: TGCGCCAGCAGCCAAGATCCACACTACAAAGTCACCGGGGAGCTGTTTTTT. This codes for CASSQDPHYKVTGELFF.

This chain joins TRBV7-2 and TRBJ1-1; D uncertain. Deletions cut 4 bases from V and 5 bases from J, with 14 bases between. The CDR3 is made up of 14 amino acids. Germline-derived CDR1 and CDR2 are SGHTA and FQGNSA. The CDR3 nucleotides read TGTGCCAGCAGCTCCAGGCTTACCTCAACTGAAGCTTTCTTT. Amino acid sequence: CASSSRLTSTEAFF.

The chain joins TRBV19 to TRBJ1-2; no clear D. Germline CDR1 LNHDA, CDR2 SQIVND (reference sequence). The CDR3 covers 14 residues. The V end was cut by 2 bases, the J end by 5 bases, with 12 bases between. Here the CDR3 DNA reads TGTGCCAGTAGTATAAGCGGCCTGCCGTATGGCTACACCTTC. Translated, it gives CASSISGLPYGYTF. Filled out from reference TRBV19 and TRBJ1-2, the complete variable domain reads DGGITQSPKYLFRKEGQNVTLSCEQNLNHDAMYWYRQDPGQGLRLIYYSQIVNDFQKGDIAEGYSVSREKKESFPLTVTSAQKNPTAFYLCASSISGLPYGYTFGSGTRLTVV.

The chain joins TRBV13 to TRBJ2-1, with 16 bases identical to TRBD2. CDR3 length equals 14 residues. With V trimmed by 7 bases and J by 12 bases, 6 bases remained unmatched. Germline V lookup: CDR1 PRHDT, CDR2 FYEKMQ (reference sequence). In DNA, the CDR3 is TGTGCCAGCAACCTGGGACTAGCGGGGGGGTGGCAGTTCTTC. Its protein product is CASNLGLAGGWQFF.

V gene TRBV27 combines with J gene TRBJ1-4; 7 bases agree with TRBD1. Germline CDR1 and CDR2: MNHEY and SMNVEV (reference sequence). The V segment lost 5 bases and the J segment 3 bases; nucleotides outside the gene matches: 6. CDR3 size: 15 residues. The CDR3 coding sequence is TGTGCCAGCAGTACCACAGGGGCCCCTAATGAAAAACTGTTTTTT. This sequence encodes CASSTTGAPNEKLFF. Variable domain in full (rest from reference TRBV27 and TRBJ1-4): EAQVTQNPRYLITVTGKKLTVTCSQNMNHEYMSWYRQDPGLGLRQIYYSMNVEVTDKGDVPEGYKVSRKEKRNFPLILESPSPNQTSLYFCASSTTGAPNEKLFFGSGTQLSVL.

The gene calls are TRBV2 and TRBJ2-1; the match to TRBD2 covers 13 bases. The J segment lost 5 bases and the V segment lost 2 bases, leaving 18 bases of the junction unmatched. This CDR3 has 21 amino acids. Germline values: CDR1 SNHLY, CDR2 FYNNEI. CDR3 protein: CASSEPRSPGTSGAPDNEQFF. The CDR3 DNA sequence: TGTGCCAGCAGTGAACCAAGGTCACCCGGGACTAGCGGGGCTCCAGACAATGAGCAGTTCTTC. The variable domain in full, completed from reference TRBV2 and TRBJ2-1, reads EPEVTQTPSHQVTQMGQEVILRCVPISNHLYFYWYRQILGQKVEFLVSFYNNEISEKSEIFDDQFSVERPDGSNFTLKIRSTKLEDSAMYFCASSEPRSPGTSGAPDNEQFFGPGTRLTVL.

The chain joins TRBV27 to TRBJ1-3; D not certain. The germline V gene encodes CDR1 MNHEY and CDR2 SMNVEV (reference sequence). The CDR3 is 14 amino acids. V lost 4 bases to trimming and J lost 5 bases, with 12 bases between them. This CDR3 reads CASSSWGERNTIYF. The CDR3 bases are TGTGCCAGCAGTTCCTGGGGAGAAAGAAACACCATATATTTT.

The chain carries TRBV6-6 and TRBJ1-3; TRBD1 matches 9 bases. V lost 2 bases to trimming and J lost 0 bases; unmatched junction nucleotides: 2. CDR1 is MNHNY, CDR2 SVGAGI, per germline (reference sequence). The CDR3 is made up of 16 amino acids. The CDR3 nucleotides are TGTGCCAGCAGTTACGGGACAGGGACCTCTGGAAACACCATATATTTT. It codes for CASSYGTGTSGNTIYF.

This clone was recorded a few times. V usage is TRBV14 and J usage is TRBJ1-1; 8 bases line up with TRBD1. The junction had 13 bases not matched to a gene; V was cut back by 4 bases and J by 3 bases. The germline V gene encodes CDR1 SGHDN and CDR2 FVKESK. The length of the CDR3 is 17 residues. CDR3 protein: CASSPPGQVCAYTEAFF. As DNA, the CDR3 is TGTGCCAGCAGCCCCCCGGGACAGGTATGTGCGTACACTGAAGCTTTCTTT.

This sequence joins TRBV27 and TRBJ2-6, with 7 bases fitting TRBD1. The germline V gene has CDR1 MNHEY and CDR2 SMNVEV (reference sequence). This CDR3 comprises 17 residues. V trimming: 4 bases; J trimming: 3 bases; junction bases outside the gene matches: 9. This CDR3 is CASSYRTGLYGANVLTF. Here the CDR3 DNA reads TGTGCCAGCAGTTACCGGACAGGCCTCTATGGGGCCAACGTCCTGACTTTC.

The rearrangement uses TRBV30 and TRBJ1-6, with 7 bases matching TRBD1. This CDR3 contains 16 residues. V lost 3 bases to trimming and J lost 0 bases; unmatched junction nucleotides: 5. CDR1 GTSNPN and CDR2 SVGIG come from the germline V gene (reference sequence). CDR3 loop: CAWRARDSSYNSPLHF. CDR3 DNA: TGTGCCTGGAGAGCCCGGGACAGCTCCTATAATTCACCCCTCCACTTT.

V is TRBV2 and J is TRBJ2-2, with D possibly matching TRBD2 (7 bases). The CDR3 consists of 17 residues. Trimming cost V 6 bases and J 6 bases, with 23 bases left between them. The germline V gene encodes CDR1 SNHLY and CDR2 FYNNEI. CDR3 sequence reads: CASSDRPGRGGSGELFF. CDR3 DNA sequence: TGTGCCAGCAGCGACCGACCGGGACGCGGGGGCTCCGGGGAGCTGTTTTTT.

The rearrangement uses TRBV10-3 and TRBJ2-7; D remains ambiguous. Trimming cost V 3 bases and J 2 bases, with 5 bases left between them. Germline V gene data show CDR1 as ENHRY and CDR2 as SYGVKD. This CDR3 has 12 residues. Here the CDR3 reads CAISDTPYEQYF. In nucleotides, the CDR3 is TGTGCCATCAGTGATACACCCTACGAGCAGTACTTC.